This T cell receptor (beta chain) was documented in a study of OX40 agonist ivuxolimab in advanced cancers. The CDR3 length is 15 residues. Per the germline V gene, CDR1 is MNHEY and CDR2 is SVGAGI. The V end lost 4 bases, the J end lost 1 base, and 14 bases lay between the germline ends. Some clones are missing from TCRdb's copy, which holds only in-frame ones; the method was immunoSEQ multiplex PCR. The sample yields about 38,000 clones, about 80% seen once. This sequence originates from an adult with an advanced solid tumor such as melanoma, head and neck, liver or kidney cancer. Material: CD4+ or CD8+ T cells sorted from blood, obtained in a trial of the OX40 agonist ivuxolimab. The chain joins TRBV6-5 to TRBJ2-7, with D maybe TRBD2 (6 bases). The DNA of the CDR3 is TGTGCCAGCAGTTTCGGGGGTCGTTCGTCCTACGAGCAGTACTTC. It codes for CASSFGGRSSYEQYF.